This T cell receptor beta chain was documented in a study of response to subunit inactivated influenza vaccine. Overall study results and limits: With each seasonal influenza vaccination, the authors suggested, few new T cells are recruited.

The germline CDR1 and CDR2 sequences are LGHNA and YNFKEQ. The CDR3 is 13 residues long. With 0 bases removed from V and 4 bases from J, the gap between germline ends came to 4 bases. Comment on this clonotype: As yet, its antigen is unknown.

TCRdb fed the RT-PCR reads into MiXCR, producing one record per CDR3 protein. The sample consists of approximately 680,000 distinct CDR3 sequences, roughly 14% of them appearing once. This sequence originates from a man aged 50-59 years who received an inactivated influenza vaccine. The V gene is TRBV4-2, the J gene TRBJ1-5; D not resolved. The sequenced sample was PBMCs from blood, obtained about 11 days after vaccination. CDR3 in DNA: TGTGCCAGCAGCCAAGAGGTTAATCAGCCCCAGCATTTT. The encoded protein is CASSQEVNQPQHF.